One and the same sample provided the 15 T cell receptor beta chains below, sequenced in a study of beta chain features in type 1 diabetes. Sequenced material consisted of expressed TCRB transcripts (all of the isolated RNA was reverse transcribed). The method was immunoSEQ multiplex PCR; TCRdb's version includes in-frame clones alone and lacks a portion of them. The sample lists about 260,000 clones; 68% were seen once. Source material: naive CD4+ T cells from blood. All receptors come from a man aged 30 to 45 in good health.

The CDR3 nucleotides are TGTGCCTGGAGGACCGGGACAGCCTACGAGCAGTACTTC. The encoded protein is CAWRTGTAYEQYF. The V and J genes are TRBV30 and TRBJ2-7; TRBD1 aligns across 7 bases. The length of the CDR3 is 13 residues. Trimming cost V 3 bases and J 2 bases; bases outside gene matches: 4. From germline, CDR1 is GTSNPN and CDR2 SVGIG (reference sequence).

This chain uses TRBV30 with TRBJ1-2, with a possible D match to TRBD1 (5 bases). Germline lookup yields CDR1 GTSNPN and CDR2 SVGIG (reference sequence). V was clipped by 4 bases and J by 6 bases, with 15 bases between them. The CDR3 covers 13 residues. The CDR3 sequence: CAWTQGQGHGYTF. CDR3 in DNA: TGTGCCTGGACCCAAGGGCAGGGTCATGGCTACACCTTC.

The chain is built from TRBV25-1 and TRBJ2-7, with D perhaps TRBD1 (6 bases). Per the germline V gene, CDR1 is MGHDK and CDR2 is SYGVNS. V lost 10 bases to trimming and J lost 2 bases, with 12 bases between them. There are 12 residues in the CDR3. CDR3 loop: CATVRGAYEQYF. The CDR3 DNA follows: TGTGCCACCGTCAGGGGAGCCTACGAGCAGTACTTC.

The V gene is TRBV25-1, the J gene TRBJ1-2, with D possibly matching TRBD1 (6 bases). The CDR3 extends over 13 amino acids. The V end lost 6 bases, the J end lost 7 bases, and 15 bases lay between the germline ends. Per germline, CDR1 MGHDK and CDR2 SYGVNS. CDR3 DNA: TGTGCCAGCAGAGGAGGAGGGGGAAGTGGCTACACCTTC. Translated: CASRGGGGSGYTF.

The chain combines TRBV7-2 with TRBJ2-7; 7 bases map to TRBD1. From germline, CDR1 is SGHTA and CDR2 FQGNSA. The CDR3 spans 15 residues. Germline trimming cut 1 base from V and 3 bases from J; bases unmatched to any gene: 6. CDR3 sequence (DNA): TGTGCCAGCAGCTTAGTAGGACAGGATTACTACGAGCAGTACTTC. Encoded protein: CASSLVGQDYYEQYF.

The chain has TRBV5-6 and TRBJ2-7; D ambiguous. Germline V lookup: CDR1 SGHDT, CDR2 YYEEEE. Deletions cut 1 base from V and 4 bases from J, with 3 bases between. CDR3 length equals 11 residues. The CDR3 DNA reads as TGTGCCAGCAGCTTGAGGTACGAGCAGTACTTC. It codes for CASSLRYEQYF.

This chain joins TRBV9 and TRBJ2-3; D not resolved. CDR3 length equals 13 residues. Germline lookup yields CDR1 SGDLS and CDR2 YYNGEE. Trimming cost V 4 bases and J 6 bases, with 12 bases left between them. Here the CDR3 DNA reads TGTGCCAGCAGCATCCTGGTTCTGGATACGCAGTATTTT. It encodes CASSILVLDTQYF.

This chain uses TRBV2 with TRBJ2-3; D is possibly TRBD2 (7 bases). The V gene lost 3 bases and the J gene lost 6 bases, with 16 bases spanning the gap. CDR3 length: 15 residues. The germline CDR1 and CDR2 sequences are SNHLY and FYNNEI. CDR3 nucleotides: TGTGCCAGCAGTGACGGCGGGGGCCCTTCCGATACGCAGTATTTT. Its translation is CASSDGGGPSDTQYF. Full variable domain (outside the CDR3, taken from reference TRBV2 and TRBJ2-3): EPEVTQTPSHQVTQMGQEVILRCVPISNHLYFYWYRQILGQKVEFLVSFYNNEISEKSEIFDDQFSVERPDGSNFTLKIRSTKLEDSAMYFCASSDGGGPSDTQYFGPGTRLTVL.

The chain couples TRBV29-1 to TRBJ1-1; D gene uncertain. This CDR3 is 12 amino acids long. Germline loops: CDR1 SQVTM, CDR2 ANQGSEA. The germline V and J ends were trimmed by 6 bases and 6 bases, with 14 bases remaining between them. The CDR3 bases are TGCAGCGTCAAGGAAAGAGTCTCTGAAGCTTTCTTT. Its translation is CSVKERVSEAFF.

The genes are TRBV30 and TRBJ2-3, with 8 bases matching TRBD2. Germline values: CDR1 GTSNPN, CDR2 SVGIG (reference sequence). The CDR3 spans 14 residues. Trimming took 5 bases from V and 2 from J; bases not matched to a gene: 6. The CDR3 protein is CAWGREGSTDTQYF. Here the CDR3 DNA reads TGTGCCTGGGGCCGGGAGGGTTCCACAGATACGCAGTATTTT.

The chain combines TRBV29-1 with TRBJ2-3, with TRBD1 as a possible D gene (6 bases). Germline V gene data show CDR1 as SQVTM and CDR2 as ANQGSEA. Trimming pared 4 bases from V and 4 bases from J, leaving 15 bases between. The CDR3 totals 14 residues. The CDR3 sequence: CSVVRGAVPDTQYF. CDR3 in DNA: TGCAGCGTTGTCAGGGGCGCGGTTCCAGATACGCAGTATTTT.

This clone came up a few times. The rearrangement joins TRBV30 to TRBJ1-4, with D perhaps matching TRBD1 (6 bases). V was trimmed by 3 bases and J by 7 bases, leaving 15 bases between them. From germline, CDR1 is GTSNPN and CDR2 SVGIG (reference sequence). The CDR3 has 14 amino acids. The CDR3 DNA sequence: TGTGCCTGGAGCCAGACAGGAGGCCTTGAAAAACTGTTTTTT. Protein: CAWSQTGGLEKLFF.

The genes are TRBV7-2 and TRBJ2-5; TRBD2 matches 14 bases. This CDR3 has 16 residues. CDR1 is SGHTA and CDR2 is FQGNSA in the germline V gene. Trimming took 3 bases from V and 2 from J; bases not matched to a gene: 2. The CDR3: CASSFGLAGGQETQYF. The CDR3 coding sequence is TGTGCCAGCAGCTTTGGACTAGCGGGGGGTCAAGAGACCCAGTACTTC.

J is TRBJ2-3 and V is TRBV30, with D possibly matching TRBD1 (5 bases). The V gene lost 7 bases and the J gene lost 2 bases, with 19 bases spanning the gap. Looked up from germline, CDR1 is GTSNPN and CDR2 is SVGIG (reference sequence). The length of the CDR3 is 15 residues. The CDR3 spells CAYKVRKGITDTQYF. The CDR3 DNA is TGTGCCTACAAGGTCCGGAAGGGGATCACAGATACGCAGTATTTT. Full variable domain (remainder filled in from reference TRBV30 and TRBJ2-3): SQTIHQWPATLVQPVGSPLSLECTVEGTSNPNLYWYRQAAGRGLQLLFYSVGIGQISSEVPQNLSASRPQDRQFILSSKKLLLSDSGFYLCAYKVRKGITDTQYFGPGTRLTVL.

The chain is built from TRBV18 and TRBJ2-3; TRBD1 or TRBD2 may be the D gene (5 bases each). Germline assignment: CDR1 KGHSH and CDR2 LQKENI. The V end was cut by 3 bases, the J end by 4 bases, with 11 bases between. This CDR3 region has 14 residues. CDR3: CASSPTQGADTQYF. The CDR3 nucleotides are TGTGCCAGCTCACCGACCCAGGGAGCAGATACGCAGTATTTT.